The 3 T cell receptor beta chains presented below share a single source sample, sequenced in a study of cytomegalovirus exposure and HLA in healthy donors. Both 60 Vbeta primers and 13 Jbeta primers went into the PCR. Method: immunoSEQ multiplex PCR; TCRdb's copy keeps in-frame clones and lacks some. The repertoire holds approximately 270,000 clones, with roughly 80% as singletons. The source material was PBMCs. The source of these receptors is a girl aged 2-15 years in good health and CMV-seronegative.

CDR3 sequence reads: CASSPDRVGQPQHF. For the CDR3, the DNA is TGTGCCAGCAGTCCGGACAGGGTGGGACAGCCCCAGCATTTT. This chain links TRBV28 with TRBJ1-5; 8 nucleotides align to TRBD1. This CDR3 comprises 14 residues. Germline-derived CDR1 and CDR2 are MDHEN and SYDVKM. With 5 bases clipped from V and 7 bases from J, the junction kept 7 bases outside the gene matches.

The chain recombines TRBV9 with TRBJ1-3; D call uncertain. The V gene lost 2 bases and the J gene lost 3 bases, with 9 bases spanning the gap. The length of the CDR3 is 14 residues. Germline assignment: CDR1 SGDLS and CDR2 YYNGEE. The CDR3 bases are TGTGCCAGCAGCGTGACACCTATTGGAAACACCATATATTTT. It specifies CASSVTPIGNTIYF. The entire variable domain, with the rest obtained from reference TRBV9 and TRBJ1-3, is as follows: DSGVTQTPKHLITATGQRVTLRCSPRSGDLSVYWYQQSLDQGLQFLIQYYNGEERAKGNILERFSAQQFPDLHSELNLSSLELGDSALYFCASSVTPIGNTIYFGEGSWLTVV.

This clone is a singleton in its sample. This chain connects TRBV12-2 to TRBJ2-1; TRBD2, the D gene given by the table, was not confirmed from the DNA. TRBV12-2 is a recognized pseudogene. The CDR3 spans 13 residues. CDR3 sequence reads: CASRLVVGDEQFF. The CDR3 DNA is TGTGCAAGTCGCTTAGTAGTCGGGGATGAGCAGTTCTTC.